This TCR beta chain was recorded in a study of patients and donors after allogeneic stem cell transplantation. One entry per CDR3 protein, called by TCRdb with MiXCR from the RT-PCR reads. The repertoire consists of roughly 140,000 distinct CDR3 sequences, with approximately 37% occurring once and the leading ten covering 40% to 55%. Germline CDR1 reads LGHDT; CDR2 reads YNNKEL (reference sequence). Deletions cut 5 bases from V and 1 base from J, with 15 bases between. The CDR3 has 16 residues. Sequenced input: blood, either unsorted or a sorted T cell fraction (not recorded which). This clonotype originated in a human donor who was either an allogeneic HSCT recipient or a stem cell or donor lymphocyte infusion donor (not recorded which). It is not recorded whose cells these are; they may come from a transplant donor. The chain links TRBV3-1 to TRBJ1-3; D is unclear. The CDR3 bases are TGTGCCAGCAGCTTGATGCCCCCGGCGTCTGGAAACACCATATATTTT. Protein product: CASSLMPPASGNTIYF.